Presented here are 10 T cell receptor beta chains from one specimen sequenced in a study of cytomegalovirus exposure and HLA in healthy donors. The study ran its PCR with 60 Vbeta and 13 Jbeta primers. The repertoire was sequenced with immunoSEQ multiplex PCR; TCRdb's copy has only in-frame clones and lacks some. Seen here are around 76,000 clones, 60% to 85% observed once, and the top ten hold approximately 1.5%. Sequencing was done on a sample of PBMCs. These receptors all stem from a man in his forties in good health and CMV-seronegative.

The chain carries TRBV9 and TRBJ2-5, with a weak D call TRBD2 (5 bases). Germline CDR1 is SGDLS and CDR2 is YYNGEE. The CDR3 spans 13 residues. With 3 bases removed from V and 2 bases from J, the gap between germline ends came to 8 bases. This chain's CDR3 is CASSDRGQETQYF. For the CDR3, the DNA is TGTGCCAGCAGCGACCGGGGTCAAGAGACCCAGTACTTC.

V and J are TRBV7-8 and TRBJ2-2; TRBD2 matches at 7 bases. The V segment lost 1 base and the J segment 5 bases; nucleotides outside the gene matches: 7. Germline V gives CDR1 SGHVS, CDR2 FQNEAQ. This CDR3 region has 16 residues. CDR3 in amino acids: CASSLVSAGDTGELFF. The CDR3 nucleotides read TGTGCCAGCAGCTTAGTGTCGGCGGGAGATACCGGGGAGCTGTTTTTT. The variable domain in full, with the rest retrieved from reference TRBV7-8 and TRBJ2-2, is GAGVSQSPRYKVAKRGQDVALRCDPISGHVSLFWYQQALGQGPEFLTYFQNEAQLDKSGLPSDRFFAERPEGSVSTLKIQRTQQEDSAVYLCASSLVSAGDTGELFFGEGSRLTVL.

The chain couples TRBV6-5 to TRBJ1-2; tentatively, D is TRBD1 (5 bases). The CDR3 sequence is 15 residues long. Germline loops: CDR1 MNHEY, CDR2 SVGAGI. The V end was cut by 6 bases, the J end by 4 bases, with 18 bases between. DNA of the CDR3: TGTGCCAGCAGCTCCCCAGGGAACCCCCCCTATGGCTACACCTTC. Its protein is CASSSPGNPPYGYTF.

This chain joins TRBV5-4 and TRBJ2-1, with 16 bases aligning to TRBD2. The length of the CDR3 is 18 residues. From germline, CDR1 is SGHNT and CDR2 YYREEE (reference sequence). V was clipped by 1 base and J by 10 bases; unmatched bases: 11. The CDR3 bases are TGTGCCAGCAGCTTGCCGGGACTAGCGGGAGGGCCGGAGCGGGAGCAGTTCTTC. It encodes CASSLPGLAGGPEREQFF.

The CDR3, as DNA: TGCGCCAGCAGCTCGGATAGCGGGAGTTCGGAGACCCAGTACTTC. Its protein is CASSSDSGSSETQYF. J is TRBJ2-5 and V is TRBV5-1; TRBD2 aligns across 9 bases. Germline V gives CDR1 SGHRS, CDR2 YFSETQ. V dropped 3 bases and J dropped 5; count of bases not matched to a gene: 8. The CDR3 contains 15 residues.

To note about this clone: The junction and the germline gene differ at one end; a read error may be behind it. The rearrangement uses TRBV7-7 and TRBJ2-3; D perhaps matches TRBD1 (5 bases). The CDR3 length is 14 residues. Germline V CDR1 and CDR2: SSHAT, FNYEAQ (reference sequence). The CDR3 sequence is CASSLGRGTDTQYF. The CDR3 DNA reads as TGTGCTAGCAGCTTAGGCAGGGGCACAGATACGCAGTATTTT.

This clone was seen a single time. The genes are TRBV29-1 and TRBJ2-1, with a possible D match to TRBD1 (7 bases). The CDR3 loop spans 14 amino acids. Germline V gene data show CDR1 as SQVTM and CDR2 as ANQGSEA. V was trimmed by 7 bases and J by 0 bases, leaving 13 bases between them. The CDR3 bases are TGCAGCGCCGCGGGGACAGACTCCTACAATGAGCAGTTCTTC. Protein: CSAAGTDSYNEQFF.

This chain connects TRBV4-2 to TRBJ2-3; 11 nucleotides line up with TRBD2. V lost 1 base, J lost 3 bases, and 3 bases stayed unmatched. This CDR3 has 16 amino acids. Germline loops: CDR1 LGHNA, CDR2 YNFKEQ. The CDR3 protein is CASSQARTSGTDTQYF. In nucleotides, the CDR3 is TGTGCCAGCAGCCAAGCCCGGACTAGCGGGACAGATACGCAGTATTTT.

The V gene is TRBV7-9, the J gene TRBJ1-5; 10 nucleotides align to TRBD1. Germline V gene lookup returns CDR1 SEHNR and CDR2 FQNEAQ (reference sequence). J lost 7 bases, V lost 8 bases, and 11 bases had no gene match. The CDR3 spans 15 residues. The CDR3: CASSIGQGVGQPQHF. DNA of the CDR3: TGTGCCAGCTCCATCGGACAGGGGGTAGGACAGCCCCAGCATTTT.

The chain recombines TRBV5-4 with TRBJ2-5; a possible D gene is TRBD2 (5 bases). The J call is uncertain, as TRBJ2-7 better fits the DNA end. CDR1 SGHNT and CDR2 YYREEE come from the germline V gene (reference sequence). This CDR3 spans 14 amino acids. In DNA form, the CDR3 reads TGTGCCAGCAGCGTCCCAACTGGACTTACCGAGCAGTACTTC. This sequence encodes CASSVPTGLTEQYF.